Listed below are T cell receptor beta chains from one sample, sequenced in a study of Graves' ophthalmopathy and Graves' hyperthyroidism. TCRdb reprocessed the multiplex PCR reads with MiXCR, giving one entry per CDR3 protein. The sample holds 200,000 to 250,000 distinct CDR3 sequences, about 32% seen once. The sample was peripheral blood. The receptors derive from a man aged 50-59 years with Graves' ophthalmopathy. The CDR3 runs from the conserved cysteine through the conserved F or W. A D gene is named only where the DNA matches it firmly. Expanded clones get a size class; other rows say once, few or many, or leave the size out.

TRBJ2-4,TRBV2,NA,NA,TGTGCCAGCAGTGAAGCACTGCGCAGGGGCAAAAACATTCAGTACTTC,CASSEALRRGKNIQYF
TRBJ1-5,TRBV2,NA,TRBD1,TGTGCCAGCAGTCGACGACAGGGTGGAAGTTTTGGCAATCAGCCCCAGCATTTT,CASSRRQGGSFGNQPQHF
TRBJ1-2,TRBV7-6,many,TRBD1,TGTGCCAGCAGCGGTAGGGACAGGAGATCCTATGGCTACACCTTC,CASSGRDRRSYGYTF
TRBJ1-1,TRBV6-2/TRBV6-3,few,TRBD1,TGTGCCAGCAGTTACTCGGGGACAGGGGGCATTGAAGCTTTCTTT,CASSYSGTGGIEAFF
TRBJ2-5,TRBV10-3,many,NA,TGTGCCATCAGTGAAACAGTACGCGAGACCCAGTACTTC,CAISETVRETQYF
TRBJ2-7,TRBV5-1,many,NA,TGCGCCAGCAGCTTGTATTTCGGGAGCTACGAGCAGTACTTC,CASSLYFGSYEQYF
TRBJ2-2,TRBV28,many,TRBD2,TGTGCCAGCAGTTTAGTAGCGGGAGGGCCCCCCGGGGAGCTGTTTTTT,CASSLVAGGPPGELFF
TRBJ2-6,TRBV6-2/TRBV6-3,many,NA,TGTGCCAGCAGCCTTTTTTTCTCTGGGGCCAACGTCCTGACTTTC,CASSLFFSGANVLTF
TRBJ2-7,TRBV11-3,NA,NA,TGTGCCAGCAAACAAGCCTACGAGCAGTACTTC,CASKQAYEQYF
TRBJ2-7,TRBV6-1,NA,NA,TGTGCCAGCTGGGAGGGGGGGGAGCAGTACTTC,CASWEGGEQYF
TRBJ2-5,TRBV6-1,NA,NA,TGTGCCAGCAGTGAAGCGGTCAGGGGGGTGACCCAGTACTTC,CASSEAVRGVTQYF
TRBJ2-5,TRBV10-3,many,NA,TGTGCCATCAAGGGCGGAGGGGTCCAGTACTTC,CAIKGGGVQYF
TRBJ2-7,TRBV6-1,many,TRBD1,TGTGCCAGCAGTGACCTGGACAGGCCCGAGCAGTACTTC,CASSDLDRPEQYF
TRBJ1-1,TRBV20-1,NA,TRBD1,TGCAGTGCTAGATCAGGGGGCTTGAACACTGAAGCTTTCTTT,CSARSGGLNTEAFF
TRBJ2-5,TRBV4-3,many,NA,TGCGCCAGCAGCCAAGCAATCAGATCTCGGCCAGAGACCCAGTACTTC,CASSQAIRSRPETQYF
TRBJ1-1,TRBV5-1,NA,NA,TGCGCCAGCAGCGAACAGGACAGCTTGAACACTGAAGCTTTCTTT,CASSEQDSLNTEAFF
TRBJ2-7,TRBV11-2,many,TRBD2,TGTGCCAGCAGCTTAAGACTAGCGGGAGAGTCCTTCGGGGGGGAGCGGTACTTC,CASSLRLAGESFGGERYF
TRBJ2-7,TRBV28,NA,NA,TGTGCCAGCAGTTCCCCAGGTACCAACGAGCAGTACTTC,CASSSPGTNEQYF
TRBJ2-5,TRBV20-1,many,NA,TGCAGTGCTAGAGATCGAGGGGCGCACCAAGAGACCCAGTACTTC,CSARDRGAHQETQYF
TRBJ1-1,TRBV6-1,few,NA,TGTGCCAGCAACCTGAGGGGCCCCCGGAGCACTGAAGCTTTCTTT,CASNLRGPRSTEAFF
TRBJ2-7,TRBV11-2,many,TRBD2,TGTGCCAGCAGCCAAAGCGGGACCCAGCAGTACTTC,CASSQSGTQQYF
TRBJ2-2,TRBV11-2,once,NA,TGTGCCAGCAGCCAAGAGGCGGGAACCGGGGAGCTGTTTTTT,CASSQEAGTGELFF
TRBJ2-5,TRBV12-3/TRBV12-4,many,NA,TGTGCCAGCAAAAGGCTAGGGGAGACCCAGTACTTC,CASKRLGETQYF
TRBJ2-7,TRBV6-5,NA,TRBD2,TGTGCCAGCAGTTTCACTCATCTGGGAGGGGTCGAGCAGTACTTC,CASSFTHLGGVEQYF
TRBJ2-2,TRBV3-1,many,NA,TGTGCCAGCAGCCAAAACCCCGGGGAGCTGTTTTTT,CASSQNPGELFF
TRBJ1-6,TRBV20-1,many,NA,TGCAGTGCTAGAGGGCAATATGCCTATAATTCACCCCTCCACTTT,CSARGQYAYNSPLHF
TRBJ2-7,TRBV4-2,many,NA,TGTGCCAGCAGCCAAGATACGGGACGAGCCTCCTACGAGCAGTACTTC,CASSQDTGRASYEQYF
TRBJ1-5,TRBV20-1,many,TRBD1,TGCAGTGCTAAGAGGGGGCAGGATCAGCCCCAGCATTTT,CSAKRGQDQPQHF
TRBJ2-7,TRBV27,many,TRBD1,TGTGCCAGCAGTTTCGGGACAGGGGGTTTCGAGCAGTACTTC,CASSFGTGGFEQYF
TRBJ2-7,TRBV27,many,NA,TGTGCCAGCAGCCCCAACAGGGGGGGTCGGTACGAGCAGTACTTC,CASSPNRGGRYEQYF
TRBJ2-7,TRBV6-1,NA,TRBD2,TGTGCCAGTCGGACTAGCGGTGCCTACGAGCAGTACTTC,CASRTSGAYEQYF
TRBJ1-5,TRBV12-3/TRBV12-4,many,TRBD1,TGTGCCAGCAGTGGACAGGGCGGTCAGCCCCAGCATTTT,CASSGQGGQPQHF
TRBJ2-5,TRBV2,NA,NA,TGTGCCAGCAGCGCCAGTACCGGGCTGGAGTCCCAGTACTTC,CASSASTGLESQYF
TRBJ2-7,TRBV6-1,NA,NA,TGTGCCAGCAGACTGGACAGCGGTGAGCAGTACTTC,CASRLDSGEQYF
TRBJ2-7,TRBV12-3/TRBV12-4,many,TRBD1,TGTGCCAGCAGTACACCCCGGGACAGGGGTTACGAGCAGTACTTC,CASSTPRDRGYEQYF
TRBJ2-7,TRBV29-1,many,NA,TGCAGCGTTGACAGCTCCTACGAGCAGTACTTC,CSVDSSYEQYF
TRBJ1-2,TRBV6-1,NA,NA,TGTGCTAAGGGGGGGGAGGATGGCTACACCTTC,CAKGGEDGYTF
TRBJ2-7,TRBV7-2,many,TRBD2,TGTGCCAGCAGCTTAGCTCCGACAAGGGAGGGCGAGCAGTACTTC,CASSLAPTREGEQYF
TRBJ1-2,TRBV28,NA,NA,TGTGCCAGCAGTGGGGGATTTGGCTACACCTTC,CASSGGFGYTF
TRBJ2-5,TRBV7-9,many,NA,TGTGCCAGCAGTCCACCCCCCTTGCGGGACCAAGAGACCCAGTACTTC,CASSPPPLRDQETQYF
TRBJ2-7,TRBV15,many,NA,TGTGCCACCAGCAGAGATCGTGGGGGGCCCAGCTCCTACGAGCAGTACTTC,CATSRDRGGPSSYEQYF
TRBJ2-5,TRBV13,many,NA,TGTGCCAGCAGCCCCCCAGTGCAGGACGAAGAGACCCAGTACTTC,CASSPPVQDEETQYF